The rows below give T cell receptor beta chains drawn from one sample of a study of CD8+ T cells in alopecia areata. The protocol was immunoSEQ multiplex PCR, while the TCRdb copy is restricted to in-frame clones and leaves out a portion. The data contain roughly 150,000 clones, about 89% of them singletons. The material sequenced was CD8+ T cells sorted from blood, taken at week 0. The receptors originated from a human donor with alopecia areata. Both conserved end residues are part of each CDR3. A D gene is named only where the DNA matches it firmly. Expanded clones get a size class; other rows say once, few or many, or leave the size out.

14,TRBJ2-4,.,TRBD1,TRBV29-1,TGCAGCGTTGATCCGGGACAGGGGTTAAACATTCAGTACTTC,CSVDPGQGLNIQYF
15,TRBJ2-7,few,.,TRBV4-1,TGCGCCAGCAGCCAAGAGAATCGGGGGACCTACGAGCAGTACTTC,CASSQENRGTYEQYF
15,TRBJ2-7,.,TRBD2,TRBV29-1,TGCAGCGTTGAAGAGTCCCTAGCGGGCTTCGGGGAGCAGTACTTC,CSVEESLAGFGEQYF
16,TRBJ1-5,.,.,TRBV6-1,TGTGCCAGCAGTGAAGTGGTCGTAGGGATGCGTCAGCCCCAGCATTTT,CASSEVVVGMRQPQHF
15,TRBJ1-1,.,.,TRBV6-1,TGTGCCAGCAGTGAATCTATTGATGGGTACACTGAAGCTTTCTTT,CASSESIDGYTEAFF
14,TRBJ2-7,.,.,TRBV7-9,TGTGCCAGCAGCTTGACGGCTCGTACCTACGAGCAGTACTTC,CASSLTARTYEQYF
14,TRBJ1-5,once,TRBD1,TRBV2,TGTGCCAGCAGTAAACAGGGGGACGATCAGCCCCAGCATTTT,CASSKQGDDQPQHF
15,TRBJ2-7,.,TRBD1,TRBV6-5,TGTGCCAGCAGTAAACCGGGACAGGGTGGCTACGAGCAGTACTTC,CASSKPGQGGYEQYF
13,TRBJ2-7,.,.,TRBV7-2,TGTGCCAGCACCTGGGGACCCTTATACGAGCAGTACTTC,CASTWGPLYEQYF
15,TRBJ1-5,.,.,TRBV5-1,TGCGCCAGCAGCGCCGGGACAAATAGCAATCAGCCCCAGCATTTT,CASSAGTNSNQPQHF
12,TRBJ2-7,.,.,TRBV29-1,TGCAGCGCAGAGACAGTGACCTACGAGCAGTACTTC,CSAETVTYEQYF
14,TRBJ2-2,.,.,TRBV2,TGTGCCAGCTGGGGACGGGAAAACACCGGGGAGCTGTTTTTT,CASWGRENTGELFF
12,TRBJ2-2,.,TRBD2,TRBV7-9,TGTGCTCCCGGGAGGGGGGCCGGGGAGCTGTTTTTT,CAPGRGAGELFF
14,TRBJ1-1,few,TRBD1,TRBV29-1,TGCAGCGTGCGCCGGGACAGCCGAGACACTGAAGCTTTCTTT,CSVRRDSRDTEAFF
15,TRBJ1-2,once,.,TRBV9,TGTGCCAGCAGCGTAGCTGCAGGCGGACTCTATGGCTACACCTTC,CASSVAAGGLYGYTF